The rows below give T cell receptor beta chains drawn from one sample of a study of blood T cell repertoires in COVID-19. Profiling relied on immunoSEQ multiplex PCR, and the TCRdb table lists in-frame clones only, not all of them. Altogether under 45,000 clones are present, around 76% being singletons, with the ten largest covering around 27%. Specimen: peripheral blood. These receptors originate from an elderly man with acute or convalescent COVID-19. CDR3s include the opening cysteine and the closing phenylalanine or tryptophan. D genes are given only for firm matches. Clone size is shown for a subset of rows, as once, few, many or a class of expanded clone.

d_call clone_size j_call v_call cdr3_aa cdr3_nt
. . TRBJ1-2 TRBV6-5 CASSYQGTANYGYTF TGTGCCAGCAGTTACCAGGGTACAGCTAACTATGGCTACACCTTC
TRBD2 . TRBJ2-3 TRBV5-4 CASSPRGGVSDTQYF TGTGCCAGCAGCCCTCGTGGGGGGGTCTCAGATACGCAGTATTTT
. few TRBJ1-6 TRBV6-2/TRBV6-3 CASSLENSPLHF TGTGCTAGCAGTCTGGAGAATTCACCCCTCCACTTT
. . TRBJ1-5 TRBV10-3 CAISESGAGERQPQHF TGTGCCATCAGTGAGTCAGGGGCAGGGGAACGCCAGCCCCAGCATTTT
. . TRBJ1-2 TRBV7-9 CASSPIWTAEAYTF TGTGCCAGCAGCCCTATCTGGACAGCGGAGGCTTACACCTTC
TRBD2 once TRBJ2-1 TRBV19 CATKGLAGSFSYNEQFF TGTGCCACCAAGGGACTAGCGGGTTCTTTCTCCTACAATGAGCAGTTCTTC
TRBD2 once TRBJ2-1 TRBV6-5 CASSSGGSLSYNEQFF TGTGCCAGCAGTTCGGGAGGCTCGCTTTCCTACAATGAGCAGTTCTTC
. . TRBJ2-7 TRBV19 CASSSTHQGEQYF TGTGCCAGTTCATCGACTCATCAGGGGGAGCAGTACTTC
. few TRBJ1-6 TRBV27 CASRLTSTHSPLHF TGTGCCAGCAGACTAACATCGACCCATTCACCCCTCCACTTT
. . TRBJ2-1 TRBV20-1 CSAIPDNEQFF TGCAGTGCTATTCCTGACAATGAGCAGTTCTTC
. . TRBJ2-5 TRBV5-6 CASSSVEETQYF TGTGCCAGCAGCTCTGTAGAGGAGACCCAGTACTTC
. . TRBJ1-2 TRBV6-5 CASSPDSYGYTF TGTGCCAGCAGTCCGGACAGCTATGGCTACACCTTC
TRBD1 few TRBJ1-2 TRBV6-6 CATLSTGISHGYTF TGTGCCACCCTTTCGACAGGGATCTCTCACGGCTACACCTTC
TRBD1 . TRBJ2-7 TRBV19 CASSINDRDEQYF TGTGCCAGTAGTATCAATGACAGGGACGAGCAGTACTTC
TRBD2 . TRBJ2-2 TRBV6-5 CASGGAGELFF TGTGCCAGCGGGGGGGCCGGGGAGCTGTTTTTT
TRBD2 . TRBJ2-1 TRBV28 CASSGMGLADKEQFF TGTGCCAGCAGTGGTATGGGACTAGCGGATAAAGAGCAGTTCTTC
TRBD2 . TRBJ2-5 TRBV7-2 CASSLGRSGGGQETQYF TGTGCCAGCAGCCTAGGGAGAAGCGGGGGGGGGCAAGAGACCCAGTACTTC